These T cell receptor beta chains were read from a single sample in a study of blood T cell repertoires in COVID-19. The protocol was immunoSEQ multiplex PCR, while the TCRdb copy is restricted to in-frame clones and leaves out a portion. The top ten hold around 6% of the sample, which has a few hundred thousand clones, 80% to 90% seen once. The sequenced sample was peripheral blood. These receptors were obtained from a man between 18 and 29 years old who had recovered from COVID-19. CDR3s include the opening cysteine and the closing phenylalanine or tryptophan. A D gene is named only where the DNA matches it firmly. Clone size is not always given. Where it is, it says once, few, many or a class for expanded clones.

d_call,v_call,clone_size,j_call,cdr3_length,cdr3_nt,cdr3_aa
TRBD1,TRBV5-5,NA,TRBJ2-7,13,TGTGCCAGCAGCTCCGGGACAGGCTACGAGCAGTACTTC,CASSSGTGYEQYF
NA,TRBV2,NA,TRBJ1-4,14,TGTGCCAGCAGTGAAGCCAGGGATGGTGAAAAACTGTTTTTT,CASSEARDGEKLFF
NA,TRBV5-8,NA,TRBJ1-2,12,TGTGCCAGCAGCTTGGGACAGCCAGGCTACACCTTC,CASSLGQPGYTF
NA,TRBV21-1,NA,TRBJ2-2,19,TGTGCCAGCAGCAATCCGGGACAGGGTAATACAGGCAACACCGGGGAGCTGTTTTTT,CASSNPGQGNTGNTGELFF
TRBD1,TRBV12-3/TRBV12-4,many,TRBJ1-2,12,TGTGCCAGCAGGCAGGGGGCTAGGGGCTACACCTTC,CASRQGARGYTF
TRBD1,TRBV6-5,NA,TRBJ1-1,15,TGTGCCAGCCGAACCAGGGACAGACCGAACACTGAAGCTTTCTTT,CASRTRDRPNTEAFF
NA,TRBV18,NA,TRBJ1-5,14,TGTGCCAGCTCACGCTCCGAAGGCGGTCAGCCCCAGCATTTT,CASSRSEGGQPQHF
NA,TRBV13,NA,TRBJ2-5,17,TGTGCCAGCAGCTTAGGCTTCGGCAGGGAAGGAGAAGAGACCCAGTACTTC,CASSLGFGREGEETQYF
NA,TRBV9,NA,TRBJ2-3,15,TGTGCCAGCAGCGTAGGAGAGGAGGACACAGATACGCAGTATTTT,CASSVGEEDTDTQYF
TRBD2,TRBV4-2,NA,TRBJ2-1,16,TGTGCCAGCAGCCAAGAAGGAACTAGCGGCTACAATGAGCAGTTCTTC,CASSQEGTSGYNEQFF
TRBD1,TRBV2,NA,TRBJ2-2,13,TGTGCCAGCAGAGGACAGGGGGCCGGGGAGCTGTTTTTT,CASRGQGAGELFF
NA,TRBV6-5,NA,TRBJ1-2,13,TGTGCCAGCAGGATCGACAGCGACTATGGCTACACCTTC,CASRIDSDYGYTF
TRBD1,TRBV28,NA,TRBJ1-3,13,TGTGCCAGCACCGGAGGGGGCCTAGACACCATATATTTT,CASTGGGLDTIYF
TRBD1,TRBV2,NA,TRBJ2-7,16,TGTGCCAGCAGTCGCTTTGGGCGACAGGGCCTCTACGAGCAGTACTTC,CASSRFGRQGLYEQYF
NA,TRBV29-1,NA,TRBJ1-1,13,TGCAGCGTTGAAGATCGTGGGCCATTTGAAGCTTTCTTT,CSVEDRGPFEAFF
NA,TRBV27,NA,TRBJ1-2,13,TGTGCCAGCAGTTTGCGGGGATCGTATGGCTACACCTTC,CASSLRGSYGYTF
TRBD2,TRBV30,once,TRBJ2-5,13,TGTGCCTGGAGTATCCGACTAGCGGAGACCCAGTACTTC,CAWSIRLAETQYF
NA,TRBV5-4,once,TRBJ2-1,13,TGTGCCAGCAGGGCAGGACTATACGATGAGCAGTTCTTC,CASRAGLYDEQFF
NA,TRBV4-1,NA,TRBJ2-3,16,TGCGCCAGCAGCCAAGAAGCAGGGATGCGCACAGATACGCAGTATTTT,CASSQEAGMRTDTQYF
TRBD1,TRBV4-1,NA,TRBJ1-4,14,TGCGCCAGCAGCCCTACAGGGGTTGGTGAAAAACTGTTTTTT,CASSPTGVGEKLFF
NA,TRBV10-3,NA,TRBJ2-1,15,TGTGCCATCAGTGAGTCAACGGGTGGGAGGAATGAGCAGTTCTTC,CAISESTGGRNEQFF
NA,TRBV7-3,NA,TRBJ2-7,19,TGTGCCAGCAGCCCCGGACTAGTGGGGGCCATGGAGGCAGTTTTCGAGCAGTACTTC,CASSPGLVGAMEAVFEQYF
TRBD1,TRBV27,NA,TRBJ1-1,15,TGTGCCACCCCATCAGGGGGCAAAGAGGACACTGAAGCTTTCTTT,CATPSGGKEDTEAFF
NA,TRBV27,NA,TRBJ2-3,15,TGTGCCAGCAGTTTATTTGTGGGGGCGACAGATACGCAGTATTTT,CASSLFVGATDTQYF
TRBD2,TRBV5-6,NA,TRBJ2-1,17,TGTGCCAGCACCCATCGCTGGGGAGCGGGAGGGAACAATGAGCAGTTCTTC,CASTHRWGAGGNNEQFF
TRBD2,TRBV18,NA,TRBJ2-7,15,TGTGCCAGCTCACCGGGACTAGTGGGTCGCTACGAGCAGTACTTC,CASSPGLVGRYEQYF
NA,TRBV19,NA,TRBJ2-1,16,TGTGCCAGTAGTATAGGGGTTGCGGTCTCCTACAATGAGCAGTTCTTC,CASSIGVAVSYNEQFF
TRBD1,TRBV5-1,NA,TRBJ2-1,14,TGCGCCAGCAGCCGAACAGGGGATAACAATGAGCAGTTCTTC,CASSRTGDNNEQFF
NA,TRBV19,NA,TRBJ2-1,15,TGTGCCAGTAGCCTTACAGGGAACACCTACAATGAGCAGTTCTTC,CASSLTGNTYNEQFF
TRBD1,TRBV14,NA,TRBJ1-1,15,TGTGCCAGCAGCCTAACTCTCGCGCCGGGACAGGGAGCTTTCTTT,CASSLTLAPGQGAFF
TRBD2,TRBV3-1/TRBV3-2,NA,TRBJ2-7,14,TGTGCCAGCAGCCTTCTAGCGGGAGTCGGGGAGCAGTACTTC,CASSLLAGVGEQYF
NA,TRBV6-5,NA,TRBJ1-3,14,TGTGCCAGCGGACAGTCTAGCTCTGGAAACACCATATATTTT,CASGQSSSGNTIYF
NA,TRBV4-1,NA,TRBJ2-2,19,TGCGCCAGCAGCCAAGGAGGTGGGGAGACCATCCCCTTCACCGGGGAGCTGTTTTTT,CASSQGGGETIPFTGELFF
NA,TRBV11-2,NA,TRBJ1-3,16,TGTGCCAGCAGCCCCCAAACAGGGAGCTCTGGAAACACCATATATTTT,CASSPQTGSSGNTIYF
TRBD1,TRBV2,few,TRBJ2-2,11,TGTGCCAGCGACCGGGACAGAGAGCTGTTTTTT,CASDRDRELFF
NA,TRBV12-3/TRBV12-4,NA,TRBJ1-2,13,TGTGCCAGCAGCTATACCCTTAACTATGGCTACACCTTC,CASSYTLNYGYTF
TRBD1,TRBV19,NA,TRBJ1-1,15,TGTGCCAGTAGTATTGGGGGACAGGCGCCTCCCGAAGCTTTCTTT,CASSIGGQAPPEAFF
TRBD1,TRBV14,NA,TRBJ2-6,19,TGTGCCAGCAGCCAACTAGGGGGACAGGGGTATTTTGGGGCCAACGTCCTGACTTTC,CASSQLGGQGYFGANVLTF
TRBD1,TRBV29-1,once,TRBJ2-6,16,TGCAGCGTTGAAGGACCCCGACAGGGAAAGGCCAACGTCCTGACTTTC,CSVEGPRQGKANVLTF
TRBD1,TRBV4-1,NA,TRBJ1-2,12,TGCGCCAGCCAGGACAGGGCCAACGGCTACACCTTC,CASQDRANGYTF
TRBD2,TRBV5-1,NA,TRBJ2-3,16,TGCGCCAGCAGCACTCGAACTAGCGGGAGCGCAGATACGCAGTATTTT,CASSTRTSGSADTQYF